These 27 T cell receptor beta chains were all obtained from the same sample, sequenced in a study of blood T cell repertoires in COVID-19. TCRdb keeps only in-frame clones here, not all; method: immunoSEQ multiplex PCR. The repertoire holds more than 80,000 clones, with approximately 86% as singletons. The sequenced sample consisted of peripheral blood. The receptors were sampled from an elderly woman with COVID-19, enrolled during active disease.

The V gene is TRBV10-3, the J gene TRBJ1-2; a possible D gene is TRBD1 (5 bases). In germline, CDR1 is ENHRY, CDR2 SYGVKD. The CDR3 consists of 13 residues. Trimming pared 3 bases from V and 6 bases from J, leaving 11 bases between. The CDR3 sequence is CAISDDSDNGYTF. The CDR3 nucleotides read TGTGCCATCAGTGATGACAGCGATAATGGCTACACCTTC.

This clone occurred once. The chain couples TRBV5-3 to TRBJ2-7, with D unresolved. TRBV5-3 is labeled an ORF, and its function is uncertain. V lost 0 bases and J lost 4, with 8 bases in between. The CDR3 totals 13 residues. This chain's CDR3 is CARSLVRSYEQYF. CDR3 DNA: TGTGCCAGAAGCTTGGTGCGAAGTTACGAGCAGTACTTC.

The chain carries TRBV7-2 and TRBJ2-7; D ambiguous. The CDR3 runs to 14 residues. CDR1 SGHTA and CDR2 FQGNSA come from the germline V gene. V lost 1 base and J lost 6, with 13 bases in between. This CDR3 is CASSLDYGQLEQYF. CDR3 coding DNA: TGTGCCAGCAGCTTAGATTATGGGCAGCTCGAGCAGTACTTC.

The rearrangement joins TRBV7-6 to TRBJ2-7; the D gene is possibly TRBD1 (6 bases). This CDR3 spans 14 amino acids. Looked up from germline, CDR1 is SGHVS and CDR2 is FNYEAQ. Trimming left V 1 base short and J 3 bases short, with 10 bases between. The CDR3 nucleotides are TGTGCCAGCAGCTTAGACAGGGTCCACTACGAGCAGTACTTC. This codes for CASSLDRVHYEQYF. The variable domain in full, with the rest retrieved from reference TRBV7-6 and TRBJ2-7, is GAGVSQSPRYKVTKRGQDVALRCDPISGHVSLYWYRQALGQGPEFLTYFNYEAQQDKSGLPNDRFSAERPEGSISTLTIQRTEQRDSAMYRCASSLDRVHYEQYFGPGTRLTVT.

The CDR3 coding sequence is TGTGCCAGCAGCTTGGCCAGTGGTTTAGATACGCAGTATTTT. This sequence encodes CASSLASGLDTQYF. The chain carries TRBV5-6 and TRBJ2-3; D ambiguous. V was trimmed by 0 bases and J by 5 bases, leaving 10 bases between them. The CDR3 consists of 14 residues. CDR1 is SGHDT, CDR2 YYEEEE, per germline.

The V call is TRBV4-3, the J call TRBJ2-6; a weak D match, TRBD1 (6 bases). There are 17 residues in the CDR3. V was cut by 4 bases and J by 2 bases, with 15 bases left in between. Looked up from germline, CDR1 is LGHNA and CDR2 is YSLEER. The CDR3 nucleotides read TGCGCCAGCAGCCTACAGGGTACGGCTACTGGGGCCAACGTCCTGACTTTC. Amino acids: CASSLQGTATGANVLTF.

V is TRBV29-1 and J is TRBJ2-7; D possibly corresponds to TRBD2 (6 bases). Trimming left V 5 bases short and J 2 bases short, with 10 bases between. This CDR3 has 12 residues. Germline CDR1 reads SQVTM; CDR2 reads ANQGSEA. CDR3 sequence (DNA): TGCAGCGTTTCGGGGGTCACCTACGAGCAGTACTTC. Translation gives CSVSGVTYEQYF.

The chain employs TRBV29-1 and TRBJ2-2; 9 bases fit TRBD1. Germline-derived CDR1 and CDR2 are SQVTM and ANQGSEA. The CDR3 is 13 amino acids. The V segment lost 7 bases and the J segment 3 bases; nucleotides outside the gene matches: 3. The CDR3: CSGGQGHTGELFF. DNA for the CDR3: TGCAGCGGTGGACAGGGGCACACCGGGGAGCTGTTTTTT.

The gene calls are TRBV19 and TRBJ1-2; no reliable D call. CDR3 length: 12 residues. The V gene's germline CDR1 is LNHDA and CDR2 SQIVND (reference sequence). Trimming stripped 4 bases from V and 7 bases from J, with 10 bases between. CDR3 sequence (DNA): TGTGCCAGTAGTACGGGGTCTGGTGGCTACACCTTC. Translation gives CASSTGSGGYTF.

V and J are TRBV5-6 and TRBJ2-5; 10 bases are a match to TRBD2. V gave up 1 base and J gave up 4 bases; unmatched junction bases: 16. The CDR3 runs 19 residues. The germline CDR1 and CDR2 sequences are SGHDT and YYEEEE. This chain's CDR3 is CASSLSFGSGGPRGETQYF. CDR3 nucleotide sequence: TGTGCCAGCAGCTTGAGTTTCGGTAGCGGGGGGCCAAGGGGAGAGACCCAGTACTTC.

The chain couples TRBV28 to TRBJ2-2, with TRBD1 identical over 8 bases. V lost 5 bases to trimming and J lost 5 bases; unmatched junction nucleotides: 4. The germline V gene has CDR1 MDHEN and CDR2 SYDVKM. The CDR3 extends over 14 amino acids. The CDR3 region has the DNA TGTGCCAGCAGTCTCAGGGGGCGGACCGGGGAGCTGTTTTTT. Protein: CASSLRGRTGELFF.

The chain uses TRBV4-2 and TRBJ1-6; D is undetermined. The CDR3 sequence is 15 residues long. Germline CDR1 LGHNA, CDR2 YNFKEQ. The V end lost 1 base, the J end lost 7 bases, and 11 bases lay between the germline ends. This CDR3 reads CASSQAEGPNSPLHF. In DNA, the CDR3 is TGTGCCAGCAGCCAAGCCGAGGGTCCGAATTCACCCCTCCACTTT.

CDR3 in amino acids: CASSSWTGGSGELFF. The DNA of the CDR3 is TGTGCCAGCAGCTCTTGGACAGGGGGCTCCGGGGAGCTGTTTTTT. V gene TRBV7-8 combines with J gene TRBJ2-2; TRBD1 matches at 11 bases. The germline V gene has CDR1 SGHVS and CDR2 FQNEAQ. The CDR3 has 15 amino acids. V shed 4 bases, J shed 6 bases, and the junction held 4 bases outside the gene matches.

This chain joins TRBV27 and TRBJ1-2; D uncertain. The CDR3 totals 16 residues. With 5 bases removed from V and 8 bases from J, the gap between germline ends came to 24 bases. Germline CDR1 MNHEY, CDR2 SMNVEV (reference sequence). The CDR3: CASSPRGSAYGSGYTF. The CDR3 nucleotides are TGTGCCAGCAGTCCCCGGGGATCGGCGTATGGGTCGGGCTACACCTTC.

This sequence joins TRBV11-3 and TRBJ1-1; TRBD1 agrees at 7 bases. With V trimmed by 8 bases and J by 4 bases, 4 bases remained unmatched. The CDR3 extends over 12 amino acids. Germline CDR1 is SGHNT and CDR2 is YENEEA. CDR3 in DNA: TGTGCCAGCCAGGGGGTCGGCACTGAAGCTTTCTTT. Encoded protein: CASQGVGTEAFF.

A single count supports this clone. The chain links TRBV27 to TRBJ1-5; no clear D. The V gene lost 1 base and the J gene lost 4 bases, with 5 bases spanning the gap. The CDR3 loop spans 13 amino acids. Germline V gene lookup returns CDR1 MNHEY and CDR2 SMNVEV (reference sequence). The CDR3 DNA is TGTGCCAGCAGTTTATTACAGAATCAGCCCCAGCATTTT. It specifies CASSLLQNQPQHF.

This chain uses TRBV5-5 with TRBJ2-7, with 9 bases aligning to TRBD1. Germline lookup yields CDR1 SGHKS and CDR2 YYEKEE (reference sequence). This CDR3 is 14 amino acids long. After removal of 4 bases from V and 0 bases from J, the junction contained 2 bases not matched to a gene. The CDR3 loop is CASSRDRASYEQYF. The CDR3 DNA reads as TGTGCCAGCAGCAGGGACAGGGCCTCCTACGAGCAGTACTTC.

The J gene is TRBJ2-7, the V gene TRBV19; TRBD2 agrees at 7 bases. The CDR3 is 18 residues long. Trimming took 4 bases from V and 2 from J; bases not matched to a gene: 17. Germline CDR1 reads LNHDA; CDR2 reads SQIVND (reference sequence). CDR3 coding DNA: TGTGCCAGTAGTAACCCACGGGGAGCGCGGCGGGGGACCTACGAGCAGTACTTC. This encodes CASSNPRGARRGTYEQYF.

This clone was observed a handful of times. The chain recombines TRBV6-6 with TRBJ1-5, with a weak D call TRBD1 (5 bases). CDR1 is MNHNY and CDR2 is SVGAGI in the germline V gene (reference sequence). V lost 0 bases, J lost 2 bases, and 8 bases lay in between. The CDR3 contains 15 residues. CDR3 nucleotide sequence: TGTGCCAGCAGTTACTCGAAAGGGGGCAATCAGCCCCAGCATTTT. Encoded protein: CASSYSKGGNQPQHF.

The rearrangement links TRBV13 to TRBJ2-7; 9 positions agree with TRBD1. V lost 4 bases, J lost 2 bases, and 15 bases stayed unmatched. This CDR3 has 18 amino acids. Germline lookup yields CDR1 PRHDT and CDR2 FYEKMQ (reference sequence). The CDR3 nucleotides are TGTGCCAGCAGCTCCGGACAGGGGTCGGTTTCATTCACCTACGAGCAGTACTTC. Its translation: CASSSGQGSVSFTYEQYF.

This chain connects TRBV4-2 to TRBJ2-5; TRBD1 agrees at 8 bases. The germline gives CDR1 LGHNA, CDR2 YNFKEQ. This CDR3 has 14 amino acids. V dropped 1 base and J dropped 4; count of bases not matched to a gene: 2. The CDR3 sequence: CASSQGDRGETQYF. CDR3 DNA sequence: TGTGCCAGCAGCCAAGGAGACAGGGGAGAGACCCAGTACTTC.

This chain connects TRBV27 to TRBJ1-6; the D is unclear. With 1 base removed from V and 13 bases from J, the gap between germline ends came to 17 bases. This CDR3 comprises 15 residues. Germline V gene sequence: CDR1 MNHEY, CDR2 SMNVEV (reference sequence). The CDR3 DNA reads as TGTGCCAGCAGTTTATTGGCGCAGCGGCCGCCCCCCCTCCACTTT. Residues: CASSLLAQRPPPLHF.

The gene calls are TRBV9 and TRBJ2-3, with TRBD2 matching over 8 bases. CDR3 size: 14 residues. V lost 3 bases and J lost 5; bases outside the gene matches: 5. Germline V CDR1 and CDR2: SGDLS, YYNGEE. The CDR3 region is CASSGGRKVDTQYF. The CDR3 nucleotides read TGTGCCAGCAGCGGCGGGAGGAAGGTAGATACGCAGTATTTT.

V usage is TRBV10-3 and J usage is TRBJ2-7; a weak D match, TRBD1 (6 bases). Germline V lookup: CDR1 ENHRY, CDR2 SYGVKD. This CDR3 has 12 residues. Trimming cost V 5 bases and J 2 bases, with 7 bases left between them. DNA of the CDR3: TGTGCCATCAGTAGGACAGCCTACGAGCAGTACTTC. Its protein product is CAISRTAYEQYF.

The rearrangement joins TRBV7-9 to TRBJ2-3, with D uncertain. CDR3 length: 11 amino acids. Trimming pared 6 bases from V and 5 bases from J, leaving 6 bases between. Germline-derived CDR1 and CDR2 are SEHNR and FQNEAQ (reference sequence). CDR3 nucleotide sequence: TGTGCCAGCAGAGGCGGAGATACGCAGTATTTT. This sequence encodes CASRGGDTQYF.

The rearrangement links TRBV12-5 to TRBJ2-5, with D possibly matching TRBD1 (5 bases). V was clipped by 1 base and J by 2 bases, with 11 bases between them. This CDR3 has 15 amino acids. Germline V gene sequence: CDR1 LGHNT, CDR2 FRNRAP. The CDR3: CASGLGQRGQETQYF. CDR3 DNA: TGTGCTAGTGGTTTGGGACAAAGGGGACAAGAGACCCAGTACTTC.

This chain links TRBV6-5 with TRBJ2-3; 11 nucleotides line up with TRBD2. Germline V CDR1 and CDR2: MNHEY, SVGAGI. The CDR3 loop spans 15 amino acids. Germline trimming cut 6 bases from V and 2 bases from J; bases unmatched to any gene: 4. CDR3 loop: CASRVAGGITDTQYF. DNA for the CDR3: TGTGCCAGCAGGGTAGCGGGGGGGATCACAGATACGCAGTATTTT.